This T cell receptor beta chain derives from a study of blood T cell repertoires in COVID-19. Germline V lookup: CDR1 LNHDA, CDR2 SQIVND (reference sequence). Losses at the gene ends were 3 bases for V and 12 bases for J; bases not matched to a gene: 13. This CDR3 comprises 15 residues. Authors' processing steps: Nucleated cell counts were estimated from reference gene primer amplification. This table comes from immunoSEQ multiplex PCR, and its TCRdb copy is limited to in-frame clones, with some not included. The DNA was the basis for D and trimming; V, J and clone size are from that table. The data contain some 170,000 clones, around 84% of them singletons. Membership in each cohort depended on participant-reported clinical history.

Sequencing was performed on PBMCs or T cells enriched from blood (not recorded which). This clonotype originated in a middle-aged man who had recovered from COVID-19. This sequence joins TRBV19 and TRBJ1-4; TRBD1 matches 7 bases. This CDR3 is CASSILDRRKGELFF. CDR3 DNA: TGTGCCAGTAGTATCCTGGACAGGCGGAAAGGGGAACTGTTTTTT.